The entry that follows covers one TCR beta chain sequence. Participant reports of clinical history set cohort assignment. Participants in the exposed group had met a COVID-19 case in the 2 weeks before joining the study. The sample belongs to a study of blood T cell repertoires in COVID-19. Whole-study context: T cells, B-cell-depleted T cells, or PBMCs supplied cDNA or gDNA.

This table comes from immunoSEQ multiplex PCR, and its TCRdb copy is limited to in-frame clones, with some not included. The table records about 150,000 clones, approximately 83% of them present only once. This CDR3 comprises 20 residues. Sequenced: PBMCs or T cells enriched from blood (not recorded which). The gene calls are TRBV21-1 and TRBJ2-2; the listed D gene, TRBD2, was not tested against the DNA. TRBV21-1 is classified as a pseudogene. The sequence was collected from a man aged 65 to 85 who had been exposed to COVID-19. CDR3 DNA sequence: TGTGCCAGCAGCAAAATATTTAGGACCCCAGCCGGGATGAGCACCGGGGAGCTGTTTTTT. It specifies CASSKIFRTPAGMSTGELFF.